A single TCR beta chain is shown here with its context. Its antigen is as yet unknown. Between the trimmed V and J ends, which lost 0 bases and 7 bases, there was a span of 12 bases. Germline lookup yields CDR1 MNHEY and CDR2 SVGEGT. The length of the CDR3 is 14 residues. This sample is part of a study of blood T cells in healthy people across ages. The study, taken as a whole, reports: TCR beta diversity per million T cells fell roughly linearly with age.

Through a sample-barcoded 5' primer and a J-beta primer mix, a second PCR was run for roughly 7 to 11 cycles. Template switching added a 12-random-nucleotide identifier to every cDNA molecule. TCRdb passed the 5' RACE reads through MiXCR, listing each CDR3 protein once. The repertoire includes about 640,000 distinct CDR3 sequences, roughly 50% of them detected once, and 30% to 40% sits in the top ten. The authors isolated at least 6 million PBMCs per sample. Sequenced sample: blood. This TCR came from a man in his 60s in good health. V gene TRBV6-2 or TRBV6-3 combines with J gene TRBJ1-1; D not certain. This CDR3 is CASSYSNVGGEAFF. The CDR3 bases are TGTGCCAGCAGTTACTCGAATGTTGGCGGTGAAGCTTTCTTT.